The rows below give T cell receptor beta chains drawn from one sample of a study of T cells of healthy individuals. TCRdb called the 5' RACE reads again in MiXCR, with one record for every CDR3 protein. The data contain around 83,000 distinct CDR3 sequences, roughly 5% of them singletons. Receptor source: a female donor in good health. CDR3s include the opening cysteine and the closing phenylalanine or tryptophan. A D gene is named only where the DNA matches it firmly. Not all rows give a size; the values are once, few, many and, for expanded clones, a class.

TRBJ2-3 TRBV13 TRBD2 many CASSSPTSGRRSTDTQYF TGTGCCAGCAGCTCCCCGACTAGCGGGAGGCGGAGCACAGATACGCAGTATTTT
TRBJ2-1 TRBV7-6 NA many CASSPLGLEQFF TGTGCCAGCAGCCCTCTAGGTCTTGAGCAGTTCTTC
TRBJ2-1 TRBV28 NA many CASSSMGDIHGVDEQFF TGTGCCAGCAGTTCGATGGGGGACATACATGGGGTCGATGAGCAGTTCTTC
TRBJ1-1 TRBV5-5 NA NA CASSPGISGEAFF TGTGCCAGCAGTCCGGGAATTTCGGGGGAAGCTTTCTTT
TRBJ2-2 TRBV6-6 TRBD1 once CASSRDSANTGELFF TGTGCCAGCAGTCGGGACAGCGCTAACACCGGGGAGCTGTTTTTT
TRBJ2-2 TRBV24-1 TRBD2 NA CATSGGLAGLGQDGELFF TGTGCCACCAGCGGGGGACTAGCGGGCCTCGGCCAGGACGGGGAGCTGTTTTTT
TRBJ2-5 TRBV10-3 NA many CAISESQETQYF TGTGCCATCAGTGAGTCGCAAGAGACCCAGTACTTC
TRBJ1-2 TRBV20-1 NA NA CSAGNLRDNTQGYTF TGCAGTGCTGGTAATCTCCGGGACAACACTCAGGGCTACACCTTC
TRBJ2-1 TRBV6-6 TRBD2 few CASRSGSSGGPSPGRQFF TGTGCCAGCAGGAGTGGGTCTAGCGGGGGCCCAAGCCCCGGAAGGCAGTTCTTC
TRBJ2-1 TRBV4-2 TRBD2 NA CASSPGGPSGIVYNEQFF TGTGCCAGCAGCCCCGGGGGGCCTAGCGGGATCGTCTACAATGAGCAGTTCTTC
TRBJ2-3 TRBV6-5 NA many CASSYDGTLTQYF TGTGCCAGCAGTTACGACGGGACACTTACGCAGTATTTT
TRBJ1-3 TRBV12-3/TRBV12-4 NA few CAWMDGSSGNTIYF TGTGCCTGGATGGACGGGTCCTCTGGAAACACCATATATTTT
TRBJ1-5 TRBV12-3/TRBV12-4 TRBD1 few CASRRTGVSNQPQHF TGTGCCAGCAGACGGACAGGGGTTAGCAATCAGCCCCAGCATTTT
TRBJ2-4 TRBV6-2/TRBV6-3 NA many CASSSWEENIQYF TGTGCCAGCAGTTCATGGGAAGAAAACATTCAGTACTTC
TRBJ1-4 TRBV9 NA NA CASSAEPMENEKLFF TGTGCCAGCAGCGCGGAACCGATGGAAAATGAAAAACTGTTTTTT
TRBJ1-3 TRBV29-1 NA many CSVADLANTIYF TGCAGCGTCGCAGATCTGGCAAACACCATATATTTT
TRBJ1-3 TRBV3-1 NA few CASSPSMRRGNTIYF TGTGCCAGCAGCCCATCAATGCGGAGGGGAAACACCATATATTTT
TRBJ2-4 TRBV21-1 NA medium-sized CATTGGDTRDLGINIQYF TGTGCCACCACCGGGGGGGATACCCGGGACTTAGGGATTAACATTCAGTACTTC